The next 19 T cell receptor beta chains were all read from a single sample in a study of patients and donors after allogeneic stem cell transplantation. One entry per CDR3 protein, called by TCRdb with MiXCR from the RT-PCR reads. The table has 150,000 to 250,000 distinct CDR3 sequences, around two fifths seen once. Sequencing input: blood, either unsorted or a sorted T cell fraction (not recorded which). All receptors derive from a human donor who was either an allogeneic HSCT recipient or a stem cell or donor lymphocyte infusion donor (not recorded which). It is not recorded whose cells these are; they may come from a transplant donor.

This chain links TRBV21-1 with TRBJ2-2; the table calls TRBD1, which could not be checked here. TRBV21-1 is designated a pseudogene. The CDR3 covers 19 residues. The CDR3 DNA follows: TGTGCCAGCAGCAAAATCCGAGTTTTTGGGACATCGAACACCGGGGAGCTGTTTTTT. Translated, it gives CASSKIRVFGTSNTGELFF.

CDR3 nucleotide sequence: TGCGCCAGCAGCCAAGATTGGAATGGGCCGCGAGATACGCAGTATTTT. This codes for CASSQDWNGPRDTQYF. The chain couples TRBV4-1 to TRBJ2-3; D not resolved. Germline V gene lookup returns CDR1 MGHRA and CDR2 YSYEKL. The length of the CDR3 is 16 residues. Trimming removed 0 bases at V and 5 bases at J, with 15 bases between.

J is TRBJ2-1 and V is TRBV2, with TRBD2 as a possible D gene (6 bases). The CDR3 runs 15 residues. Deletions cut 3 bases from V and 8 bases from J, with 17 bases between. From germline, CDR1 is SNHLY and CDR2 FYNNEI. Here the CDR3 reads CASSEPGTQGDEQFF. The CDR3 DNA follows: TGTGCCAGCAGTGAGCCCGGGACTCAAGGGGATGAGCAGTTCTTC.

This chain links TRBV5-5 with TRBJ2-2, with D unresolved. With 2 bases removed from V and 1 base from J, the gap between germline ends came to 6 bases. Looked up from germline, CDR1 is SGHKS and CDR2 is YYEKEE (reference sequence). This CDR3 is 14 amino acids long. The CDR3 sequence is CASSFPENTGELFF. CDR3 bases: TGTGCCAGCAGCTTCCCGGAGAACACCGGGGAGCTGTTTTTT.

This clonotype has more than one count but fewer than ten. The chain combines TRBV12-3 or TRBV12-4 with TRBJ1-3; D not resolved. This CDR3 is 15 amino acids long. The V end lost 7 bases, the J end lost 0 bases, and 13 bases lay between the germline ends. The chain's CDR3 is CASKNPGPSGNTIYF. CDR3 sequence (DNA): TGTGCCAGCAAGAATCCCGGCCCCTCTGGAAACACCATATATTTT.

This clonotype occurred a few times. The V call is TRBV14, the J call TRBJ2-6; D is undetermined. CDR1 is SGHDN, CDR2 FVKESK, per germline. Trimming took 1 base from V and 2 from J, leaving 6 bases between them. This CDR3 has 15 residues. DNA of the CDR3: TGTGCCAGCAGCCAAGCTAGGACTGGGGCCAACGTCCTGACTTTC. Translating it yields CASSQARTGANVLTF.

The chain uses TRBV29-1 and TRBJ2-1; D not certain. Trimming cost V 1 base and J 9 bases, with 4 bases left between them. Looked up from germline, CDR1 is SQVTM and CDR2 is ANQGSEA. CDR3 length: 10 amino acids. The CDR3 DNA follows: TGCAGCGTTGAAGTCACTGAGCAGTTCTTC. Translating gives CSVEVTEQFF.

This clonotype was recorded a few times. The chain recombines TRBV3-1 with TRBJ1-1; D is undetermined. CDR3 size: 14 residues. Germline assignment: CDR1 LGHDT and CDR2 YNNKEL (reference sequence). V was shortened by 1 base and J by 2 bases, with 8 bases between the two germline ends. CDR3 coding DNA: TGTGCCAGCAGCCAAGTCGAATCTAACACTGAAGCTTTCTTT. Amino acids: CASSQVESNTEAFF. The full variable domain, completed using reference TRBV3-1 and TRBJ1-1, is DTAVSQTPKYLVTQMGNDKSIKCEQNLGHDTMYWYKQDSKKFLKIMFSYNNKELIINETVPNRFSPKSPDKAHLNLHINSLELGDSAVYFCASSQVESNTEAFFGQGTRLTVV.

This clonotype was counted a few times. The chain has TRBV6-5 and TRBJ1-5; D may be TRBD1 (6 bases). The V end lost 6 bases, the J end lost 1 base, and 16 bases lay between the germline ends. The CDR3 extends over 16 amino acids. The V gene's germline CDR1 is MNHEY and CDR2 SVGAGI. CDR3 in DNA: TGTGCCAGCAGCTCCCATGGAGGGACAAGCAATCAGCCCCAGCATTTT. Encoded protein: CASSSHGGTSNQPQHF.

The chain combines TRBV7-9 with TRBJ1-5; D perhaps matches TRBD1 (6 bases). The CDR3 runs 15 residues. V was cut by 1 base and J by 2 bases, with 9 bases left in between. CDR1 SEHNR and CDR2 FQNEAQ come from the germline V gene (reference sequence). This CDR3 is CASSLGGHRNQPQHF. CDR3 bases: TGTGCCAGCAGCTTAGGGGGACACCGCAATCAGCCCCAGCATTTT. Based on the CDR3 plus reference TRBV7-9 and TRBJ1-5, the full variable domain is DTGVSQNPRHKITKRGQNVTFRCDPISEHNRLYWYRQTLGQGPEFLTYFQNEAQLEKSRLLSDRFSAERPKGSFSTLEIQRTEQGDSAMYLCASSLGGHRNQPQHFGDGTRLSIL.

The chain recombines TRBV6-6 with TRBJ1-5, with D possibly matching TRBD1 (6 bases). With 0 bases removed from V and 0 bases from J, the gap between germline ends came to 12 bases. The CDR3 consists of 17 residues. Germline V gene sequence: CDR1 MNHNY, CDR2 SVGAGI (reference sequence). CDR3 sequence (DNA): TGTGCCAGCAGTTACTCGAGGCAGGGGACTAGCAATCAGCCCCAGCATTTT. Protein product: CASSYSRQGTSNQPQHF.

Comment on this clonotype: Relative to the germline gene, one junction end is altered; a read error may explain this. The chain couples TRBV7-9 to TRBJ2-3; D is possibly TRBD2 (5 bases). The CDR3 runs to 13 residues. Germline CDR1 SEHNR, CDR2 FQNEAQ (reference sequence). The CDR3 loop is CASSLPGTYTQYF. The CDR3 DNA sequence: TGTGCCAGCAGCTTACCGGGAACCTATACGCAGTATTTC.

This clonotype was recorded once. The V call is TRBV19, the J call TRBJ2-7; 10 positions match TRBD1. Losses at the gene ends were 5 bases for V and 2 bases for J; bases not matched to a gene: 6. CDR1 and CDR2 (germline): LNHDA, SQIVND (reference sequence). This CDR3 is 15 amino acids long. Here the CDR3 reads CASSLTGGQPYEQYF. The DNA for the CDR3 is TGTGCCAGTAGTCTGACAGGGGGCCAACCCTACGAGCAGTACTTC.

The gene calls are TRBV20-1 and TRBJ1-5; 9 bases align to TRBD1. CDR3 length: 12 residues. Germline loops: CDR1 DFQATT, CDR2 SNEGSKA (reference sequence). V lost 8 bases to trimming and J lost 11 bases; unmatched junction nucleotides: 10. The CDR3 is CSPRDRALSQHF. The CDR3 DNA sequence: TGCAGTCCCCGGGACAGGGCGTTGTCCCAGCATTTT.

This sequence joins TRBV12-3 or TRBV12-4 and TRBJ2-5; D may correspond to TRBD1 or TRBD2 (5 bases each). There are 13 residues in the CDR3. V was pared by 7 bases and J by 4 bases, with 13 bases between. CDR3 region: CASKLPGTETQYF. CDR3 nucleotide sequence: TGTGCCAGCAAACTACCAGGGACAGAGACCCAGTACTTC.

This chain uses TRBV13 with TRBJ2-1, with TRBD2 identical over 14 bases. Trimming at V came to 5 bases and at J to 10 bases, leaving 7 bases not matched to a gene. Looked up from germline, CDR1 is PRHDT and CDR2 is FYEKMQ (reference sequence). The CDR3 extends over 15 amino acids. CDR3 in amino acids: CASSPRTSGRNEQFF. The CDR3 DNA follows: TGTGCCAGCAGCCCCCGGACTAGCGGGAGGAACGAGCAGTTCTTC. The full variable domain, its missing parts supplied by reference TRBV13 and TRBJ2-1, is AAGVIQSPRHLIKEKRETATLKCYPIPRHDTVYWYQQGPGQDPQFLISFYEKMQSDKGSIPDRFSAQQFSDYHSELNMSSLELGDSALYFCASSPRTSGRNEQFFGPGTRLTVL.

A remark on this clonotype: Mismatch with germline at one junction end may stem from a read error. The chain links TRBV27 to TRBJ1-1, with a tentative D call TRBD1 (5 bases). The CDR3 totals 13 residues. CDR1 and CDR2 (germline): MNHEY, SMNVEV (reference sequence). CDR3 coding DNA: TGTGCCAGCAGCTTATGGGTCCCAGGGCACGCTTTCTTT. Encoded protein: CASSLWVPGHAFF.

In its sample, this clonotype was seen a few times. This chain joins TRBV15 and TRBJ1-6, with unresolved D. V was cut by 8 bases and J by 9 bases, with 11 bases left in between. The CDR3 spans 12 residues. Germline CDR1 is LNHNV and CDR2 is YYDKDF (reference sequence). This chain's CDR3 is CATSPAASPLHF. CDR3 DNA sequence: TGTGCCACCTCCCCCGCCGCTTCACCCCTCCACTTT.

The chain recombines TRBV5-6 with TRBJ2-7; either TRBD1 or TRBD2 may supply D (5 bases each). V shed 2 bases and J shed 6 bases, with 12 bases lying between them. The CDR3 length is 13 residues. CDR1 and CDR2 (germline): SGHDT, YYEEEE. CDR3 nucleotide sequence: TGTGCCAGCAGCTTAATCAGGGACCGCGAGCAGTACTTC. Translated: CASSLIRDREQYF. The variable domain in full, completed from reference TRBV5-6 and TRBJ2-7, reads DAGVTQSPTHLIKTRGQQVTLRCSPKSGHDTVSWYQQALGQGPQFIFQYYEEEERQRGNFPDRFSGHQFPNYSSELNVNALLLGDSALYLCASSLIRDREQYFGPGTRLTVT.